This T cell receptor beta chain was found in a study of STAT5B mutations in CD4+ large granular lymphocyte leukemia. Background on the study: Among healthy controls, a particular HLA allele went with more CDR3 'QG' motifs. Study-level results: About 24% of private leukemic clonotypes occurred rarely in other patients' non-leukemic repertoires. Compared with healthy controls (2/35), patient top clones favored TRBV06 (8/27).

The CDR3 has 10 residues. The V end lost 9 bases, the J end lost 3 bases, and 6 bases lay between the germline ends. Per germline, CDR1 SGHNT and CDR2 YENEEA. A note on this clone: What it binds is not known.

Authors' methods: Productive clonotypes were detectable down to 2.59 x 10-5 frequency. Only in-frame clones appear in the TCRdb table, and some are missing; sequencing was by immunoSEQ multiplex PCR. The DNA gave D and trimming, while V, J and clone size come from that table. The repertoire holds about 35,000 clones, 68% seen once, with around 1.7% in the top ten. The V and J genes are TRBV11-3 and TRBJ2-7, with unresolved D. The source of this sequence is a human donor in good health. The sample comprised CD4+ T cells from blood buffy coats. CDR3 sequence: CASALYEQYF. CDR3 coding DNA: TGTGCCAGTGCGCTCTACGAGCAGTACTTC.